Below are 20 T cell receptor beta chains sequenced from a single sample in a study of neurological immune-mediated disorders. TCRdb reanalysed the 5' RACE reads using MiXCR and keeps one entry per CDR3 protein. The profile covers under 85,000 distinct CDR3 sequences, with over 9% appearing a single time and under 2% taken by the ten largest. Material for sequencing was PBMCs. Every receptor here comes from a man aged 40-50 years in good health.

This clonotype was observed many times. J is TRBJ1-2 and V is TRBV5-6, with D unresolved. Germline V gives CDR1 SGHDT, CDR2 YYEEEE. The V and J ends lost 4 bases and 8 bases respectively, with 15 bases between them. The CDR3 sequence is 13 residues long. The CDR3: CASSLGSIAGYTF. The CDR3 bases are TGTGCCAGCAGCCTCGGTTCTATCGCAGGCTACACCTTC.

This clonotype has ten or more counts. The rearrangement links TRBV12-5 to TRBJ2-1, with D perhaps matching TRBD2 (5 bases). This CDR3 region has 14 residues. V dropped 5 bases and J dropped 0 bases, with 8 bases sitting between them. Germline CDR1 and CDR2: LGHNT and FRNRAP. CDR3 region: CASGEGSSYNEQFF. The DNA for the CDR3 is TGTGCTAGTGGTGAGGGTAGCTCCTACAATGAGCAGTTCTTC.

At least ten counts were recorded for this clonotype. The chain has TRBV5-1 and TRBJ2-6, with unresolved D. The CDR3 has 14 residues. V lost 1 base and J lost 4, with 6 bases in between. The germline V gene encodes CDR1 SGHRS and CDR2 YFSETQ. The CDR3 coding sequence is TGCGCCAGCAGCTTGACCGAGGGGGCCAACGTCCTGACTTTC. Encoded protein: CASSLTEGANVLTF.

At least ten counts were recorded for this clonotype. The V call is TRBV9, the J call TRBJ2-3; 10 nucleotides align to TRBD2. The CDR3 extends over 16 amino acids. CDR1 is SGDLS, CDR2 YYNGEE, per germline. With 4 bases clipped from V and 6 bases from J, the junction kept 11 bases outside the gene matches. The CDR3 bases are TGTGCCAGCAGCTTAACACTAGCGGGGACGCAGGATACGCAGTATTTT. Amino acids: CASSLTLAGTQDTQYF.

This clonotype was counted many times. The chain recombines TRBV5-1 with TRBJ2-5; 11 nucleotides match TRBD1. This CDR3 is 15 amino acids long. Per the germline V gene, CDR1 is SGHRS and CDR2 is YFSETQ. V shed 5 bases, J shed 1 base, and the junction held 4 bases outside the gene matches. The CDR3: CASSGTGGSQETQYF. The CDR3 DNA is TGCGCCAGCAGTGGGACAGGGGGATCCCAAGAGACCCAGTACTTC. The variable domain in full, completed from reference TRBV5-1 and TRBJ2-5, reads KAGVTQTPRYLIKTRGQQVTLSCSPISGHRSVSWYQQTPGQGLQFLFEYFSETQRNKGNFPGRFSGRQFSNSRSEMNVSTLELGDSALYLCASSGTGGSQETQYFGPGTRLLVL.

This clonotype was counted at least ten times. The gene calls are TRBV3-1 and TRBJ1-2; D unresolved. CDR3 length equals 12 residues. V was pared by 0 bases and J by 4 bases, with 3 bases between. Germline CDR1 is LGHDT and CDR2 is YNNKEL (reference sequence). CDR3 coding DNA: TGTGCCAGCAGCCAAGACAGCTATGGCTACACCTTC. Its protein product is CASSQDSYGYTF.

This clonotype appeared many times. The chain employs TRBV20-1 and TRBJ1-2; TRBD1 might be the D (5 bases). Per germline, CDR1 DFQATT and CDR2 SNEGSKA (reference sequence). The CDR3 has 14 amino acids. The V end lost 0 bases, the J end lost 4 bases, and 12 bases lay between the germline ends. CDR3 DNA: TGCAGTGCTAGAGATCCGGCAGGGCTCTATGGCTACACCTTC. Translating it yields CSARDPAGLYGYTF.

Ten or more counts support this clonotype. This chain uses TRBV29-1 with TRBJ2-7, with 11 bases aligning to TRBD2. Germline CDR1 and CDR2: SQVTM and ANQGSEA. The ends lost 6 bases at V and 0 bases at J; junction bases unmatched: 7. The CDR3 contains 15 residues. The CDR3 sequence is CSVKTSGVSSYEQYF. CDR3 nucleotides: TGCAGCGTGAAGACTAGCGGGGTAAGCTCCTACGAGCAGTACTTC.

This clonotype was counted at least ten times. The chain employs TRBV29-1 and TRBJ2-2, with D possibly matching TRBD1 (5 bases). Germline assignment: CDR1 SQVTM and CDR2 ANQGSEA. V was shortened by 3 bases and J by 4 bases, with 9 bases between the two germline ends. The CDR3 has 13 amino acids. The DNA of the CDR3 is TGCAGCGTTGACAGGGCAGGCACCGGGGAGCTGTTTTTT. Translated, it gives CSVDRAGTGELFF.

The table lists this clonotype with many counts. The V gene is TRBV25-1, the J gene TRBJ2-5; TRBD1 agrees at 10 bases. Germline V lookup: CDR1 MGHDK, CDR2 SYGVNS. The V and J ends lost 4 bases and 2 bases, in that order; junction bases with no gene match: 13. The CDR3 sequence is 18 residues long. The CDR3 spells CASSAAPGQGPPQETQYF. The CDR3, as DNA: TGTGCCAGCAGTGCAGCTCCGGGACAGGGGCCCCCGCAAGAGACCCAGTACTTC.

This clonotype came up many times. This chain connects TRBV7-3 to TRBJ2-3; 11 bases are shared with TRBD1. Germline V gives CDR1 SGHTA, CDR2 FQGTGA. V gave up 5 bases and J gave up 3 bases; unmatched junction bases: 16. This CDR3 spans 19 amino acids. CDR3 sequence reads: CASSPYGQGAGIRTDTQYF. CDR3 DNA: TGTGCCAGCAGCCCCTATGGACAGGGGGCCGGGATAAGGACAGATACGCAGTATTTT.

This clonotype was detected ten times or more. The V gene is TRBV9, the J gene TRBJ2-7, with 9 bases identical to TRBD2. The CDR3 has 15 residues. Germline-derived CDR1 and CDR2 are SGDLS and YYNGEE. V lost 4 bases, J lost 3 bases, and 8 bases stayed unmatched. CDR3 in DNA: TGTGCCAGCAGCAAATGGGGACTAGCCGGCTACGAGCAGTACTTC. Amino acids: CASSKWGLAGYEQYF.

There are many counts of this clonotype. The J gene is TRBJ2-2, the V gene TRBV5-1, with 10 bases identical to TRBD2. V lost 0 bases, J lost 7 bases, and 6 bases stayed unmatched. Germline V gene lookup returns CDR1 SGHRS and CDR2 YFSETQ. The CDR3 extends over 16 amino acids. The CDR3 region has the DNA TGCGCCAGCAGCTTGGGGCTAGCGGGAGTCATCGGGGAGCTGTTTTTT. Protein product: CASSLGLAGVIGELFF.

This chain links TRBV19 with TRBJ2-1, with unresolved D. This CDR3 has 13 amino acids. Looked up from germline, CDR1 is LNHDA and CDR2 is SQIVND (reference sequence). The germline V and J ends were trimmed by 8 bases and 9 bases, with 17 bases remaining between them. The CDR3 region is CASGRGQTGEQFF. Here the CDR3 DNA reads TGTGCCAGTGGTCGAGGCCAAACCGGTGAGCAGTTCTTC.

The sample holds many counts of this clonotype. The rearrangement uses TRBV7-6 and TRBJ1-2, with unresolved D. Germline CDR1 SGHVS, CDR2 FNYEAQ. V lost 1 base to trimming and J lost 7 bases, with 10 bases between them. This CDR3 spans 13 amino acids. The CDR3 coding sequence is TGTGCCAGCAGCTTAGAGCAAACGGGTGGCTACACCTTC. Amino acids: CASSLEQTGGYTF.

In its sample, this clonotype was seen many times. The chain recombines TRBV5-1 with TRBJ2-3, with unresolved D. CDR3 length: 14 residues. V lost 0 bases, J lost 2 bases, and 7 bases lay in between. Germline CDR1 SGHRS, CDR2 YFSETQ. The CDR3 nucleotides are TGCGCCAGCAGCTTGGGCTGGACCACAGATACGCAGTATTTT. Protein product: CASSLGWTTDTQYF.

This clonotype was seen at least ten times. The chain combines TRBV3-1 with TRBJ1-1; TRBD1 might be the D (5 bases). This CDR3 contains 13 residues. V lost 4 bases, J lost 6 bases, and 12 bases lay in between. Germline-derived CDR1 and CDR2 are LGHDT and YNNKEL (reference sequence). Here the CDR3 DNA reads TGTGCCAGCAGCCGTGGAGGAGGGGCTGAAGCTTTCTTT. It encodes CASSRGGGAEAFF. Based on the CDR3 plus reference TRBV3-1 and TRBJ1-1, the full variable domain is DTAVSQTPKYLVTQMGNDKSIKCEQNLGHDTMYWYKQDSKKFLKIMFSYNNKELIINETVPNRFSPKSPDKAHLNLHINSLELGDSAVYFCASSRGGGAEAFFGQGTRLTVV.

Many counts were recorded for this clonotype. This sequence joins TRBV6-1 and TRBJ1-4, with D unresolved. Trimming pared 4 bases from V and 5 bases from J, leaving 14 bases between. The CDR3 totals 15 residues. Germline CDR1 MNHNS, CDR2 SASEGT. Written as DNA, the CDR3 is TGTGCCAGCAGTGCCCAGAGGGCTTCGAATGAAAAACTGTTTTTT. This translates into CASSAQRASNEKLFF.

In this sample, this clonotype turned up many times. The chain combines TRBV29-1 with TRBJ2-5; 8 positions match TRBD1. In germline, CDR1 is SQVTM, CDR2 ANQGSEA. The CDR3 is made up of 15 amino acids. The V gene end was trimmed by 0 bases and the J gene end by 3 bases; junction bases not matched to a gene: 6. In DNA, the CDR3 is TGCAGCGTTGAAGAGGAGGACAGGGTGGAAGAGACCCAGTACTTC. This gives the protein CSVEEEDRVEETQYF.

This clonotype was observed at least ten times. This chain joins TRBV9 and TRBJ2-7; perhaps TRBD2 as D (7 bases). V lost 3 bases to trimming and J lost 4 bases, with 11 bases between them. Germline assignment: CDR1 SGDLS and CDR2 YYNGEE. The CDR3 totals 13 residues. The CDR3 sequence is CASSAGGRYEQYF. The CDR3 DNA follows: TGTGCCAGCAGCGCGGGGGGCCGATACGAGCAGTACTTC.